This T cell receptor (beta chain) was recorded in a study of T-cell reconstitution after alpha-beta-depleted transplantation in children. Unique molecular identifiers featured in how the TCRbeta library was prepared. TCRdb re-analysed the PCR reads in MiXCR, keeping a single row per CDR3 protein. The table has 450,000 to 600,000 distinct CDR3 sequences, 30% to 35% seen once. V lost 2 bases and J 5 bases, leaving 15 bases between the germline ends. From germline, CDR1 is MNHEY and CDR2 SVGAGI. CDR3 length: 15 residues. This receptor was taken from a human donor who donated a stem cell graft to a child with aplastic anemia. The sample in question was PBMCs from the stem cell graft donor, obtained from the stem cell graft. The genes are TRBV6-5 and TRBJ2-5; perhaps TRBD2 as D (6 bases). CDR3 in amino acids: CASSYAEGVGETQYF. Here the CDR3 DNA reads TGTGCCAGCAGTTACGCGGAGGGAGTGGGGGAGACCCAGTACTTC.